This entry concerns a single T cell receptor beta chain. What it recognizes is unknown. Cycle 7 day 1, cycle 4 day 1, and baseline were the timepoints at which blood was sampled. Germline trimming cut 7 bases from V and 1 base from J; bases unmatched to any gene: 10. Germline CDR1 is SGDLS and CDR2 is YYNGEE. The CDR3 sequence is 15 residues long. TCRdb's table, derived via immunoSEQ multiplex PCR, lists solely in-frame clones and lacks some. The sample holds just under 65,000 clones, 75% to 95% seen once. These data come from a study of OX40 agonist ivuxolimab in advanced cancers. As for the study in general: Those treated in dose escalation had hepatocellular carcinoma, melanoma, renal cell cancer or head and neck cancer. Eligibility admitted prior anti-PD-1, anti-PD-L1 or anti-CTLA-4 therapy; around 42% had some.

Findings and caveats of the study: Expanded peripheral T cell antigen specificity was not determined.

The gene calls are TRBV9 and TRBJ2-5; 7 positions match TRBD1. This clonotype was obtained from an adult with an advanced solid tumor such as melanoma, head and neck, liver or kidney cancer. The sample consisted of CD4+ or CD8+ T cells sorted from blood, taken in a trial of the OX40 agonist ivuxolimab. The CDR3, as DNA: TGTGCCAGCGGAAAGGGAGACAGGGCCCAAGAGACCCAGTACTTC. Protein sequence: CASGKGDRAQETQYF.